These 17 T cell receptor beta chains were all obtained from the same sample, sequenced in a study of CD8+CD57+ T cells in acquired aplastic anemia. Template material for TCR beta VDJ and CDR3 profiling consisted of genomic DNA. Each CDR3 protein gets one entry after TCRdb re-called the reads with MiXCR. The table shows roughly 160,000 distinct CDR3 sequences, with about 60% occurring only once. Sequenced input: sorted CD4+, CD8+, or CD8+CD57+ T cells (not recorded which) from PBMCs. The origin of the receptors is a human donor in good health.

The V and J genes are TRBV24-1 and TRBJ1-1, with D perhaps TRBD1 (5 bases). CDR3 length equals 14 residues. With 9 bases removed from V and 4 bases from J, the gap between germline ends came to 17 bases. CDR1 and CDR2 (germline): KGHDR, SFDVKD. The DNA of the CDR3 is TGTGCCACCCTCTTTAACCGGGACGTCACTGAAGCTTTCTTT. It yields the protein CATLFNRDVTEAFF.

The chain carries TRBV29-1 and TRBJ1-3, with D unclear. The CDR3 spans 14 residues. The germline V gene has CDR1 SQVTM and CDR2 ANQGSEA. V dropped 2 bases and J dropped 2 bases, with 10 bases sitting between them. The CDR3 DNA reads TGCAGCGTTGAACGTACGAAAGCTGGAAACACCATATATTTT. It yields the protein CSVERTKAGNTIYF.

This clonotype was seen repeatedly, ten times or more. The chain carries TRBV4-3 and TRBJ2-7, with D maybe TRBD2 (6 bases). The CDR3 length is 16 residues. Trimming pared 3 bases from V and 3 bases from J, leaving 18 bases between. The germline V gene encodes CDR1 LGHNA and CDR2 YSLEER. The CDR3 here is CASSQSRDSTYYEQYF. CDR3 nucleotide sequence: TGCGCCAGCAGCCAGTCCCGGGACTCCACCTACTACGAGCAGTACTTC.

This clonotype was seen many times. The genes are TRBV6-5 and TRBJ2-7; 9 bases fit TRBD2. V dropped 2 bases and J dropped 2; count of bases not matched to a gene: 7. Germline CDR1 and CDR2: MNHEY and SVGAGI. The CDR3 extends over 16 amino acids. The CDR3 region has the DNA TGTGCCAGCAGTTACGGTTTGTGGACTAGCGCCTACGAGCAGTACTTC. Its translation: CASSYGLWTSAYEQYF.

The chain uses TRBV5-5 and TRBJ2-7; perhaps TRBD2 as D (5 bases). This CDR3 has 15 residues. Trimming cost V 0 bases and J 3 bases, with 13 bases left between them. Germline CDR1 reads SGHKS; CDR2 reads YYEKEE (reference sequence). CDR3 nucleotide sequence: TGTGCCAGCAGCTTGGAGGGAGTTCCCTTCTACGAGCAGTACTTC. Its protein product is CASSLEGVPFYEQYF. The full variable domain, rest sourced from reference TRBV5-5 and TRBJ2-7, is DAGVTQSPTHLIKTRGQQVTLRCSPISGHKSVSWYQQVLGQGPQFIFQYYEKEERGRGNFPDRFSARQFPNYSSELNVNALLLGDSALYLCASSLEGVPFYEQYFGPGTRLTVT.

The V gene is TRBV7-9, the J gene TRBJ1-5; D is unresolved. The CDR3 has 12 amino acids. The V gene's germline CDR1 is SEHNR and CDR2 FQNEAQ (reference sequence). Between the trimmed V and J ends, which lost 2 bases and 7 bases, there was a span of 6 bases. In DNA, the CDR3 is TGTGCCAGCAGCTTATACGACCAGCCCCAGCATTTT. Translated, it gives CASSLYDQPQHF.

The rearrangement joins TRBV7-9 to TRBJ1-1; D remains ambiguous. CDR3 length: 12 residues. In germline, CDR1 is SEHNR, CDR2 FQNEAQ (reference sequence). The V gene lost 5 bases and the J gene lost 7 bases, with 11 bases spanning the gap. Written as DNA, the CDR3 is TGTGCCAGCAGCGTTGGTACATTTGAAGCTTTCTTT. It is translated as CASSVGTFEAFF.

In its sample, this clonotype was seen many times. The CDR3 nucleotides read TGTGCCAGCAGCTTAGGGGGGACGAACACTGAAGCTTTCTTT. Translation gives CASSLGGTNTEAFF. The chain recombines TRBV11-3 with TRBJ1-1, with D tentatively TRBD1 (5 bases). This CDR3 spans 14 amino acids. Trimming shortened V by 1 base and J by 1 base, and 7 bases separated the two germline ends. Per germline, CDR1 SGHNT and CDR2 YENEEA.

This rearrangement joins TRBV24-1 to TRBJ2-7; maybe TRBD2 (7 bases). Germline lookup yields CDR1 KGHDR and CDR2 SFDVKD. The length of the CDR3 is 15 residues. Trimming removed 4 bases from V and 1 base from J, with 13 bases in between. The CDR3 protein is CATSEKGGLSYEQYF. The DNA of the CDR3 is TGTGCCACCAGTGAAAAGGGGGGACTATCCTACGAGCAGTACTTC.

This clonotype was seen many times. The chain is built from TRBV13 and TRBJ2-7, with no clear D. The germline V gene encodes CDR1 PRHDT and CDR2 FYEKMQ (reference sequence). The V gene lost 1 base and the J gene lost 5 bases, with 6 bases spanning the gap. CDR3 size: 12 residues. CDR3 amino acids: CASSLDAHEQYF. CDR3 coding DNA: TGTGCCAGCAGCTTAGATGCCCACGAGCAGTACTTC.

Points on this clonotype: The junction shows a germline mismatch at one end, possibly a read error. The chain couples TRBV20-1 to TRBJ1-4; no clear D gene. Germline V CDR1 and CDR2: DFQATT, SNEGSKA (reference sequence). This CDR3 comprises 16 residues. CDR3 residues: CSARGARGLFNEKLSF. CDR3 DNA sequence: TGCAGTGCTAGAGGGGCTCGGGGTCTGTTTAATGAAAAACTGTCTTTT.

This rearrangement joins TRBV10-3 to TRBJ1-6; the D is unclear. Germline loops: CDR1 ENHRY, CDR2 SYGVKD. The V gene lost 11 bases and the J gene lost 6 bases, with 20 bases spanning the gap. The CDR3 has 15 amino acids. The CDR3 protein is CAASPLMSGNSPLHF. DNA of the CDR3: TGTGCCGCCAGCCCCCTGATGAGTGGTAATTCACCCCTCCACTTT.

This clonotype was seen just once. This chain links TRBV29-1 with TRBJ2-3, with D uncertain. Trimming cost V 5 bases and J 2 bases, with 20 bases left between them. Germline CDR1 reads SQVTM; CDR2 reads ANQGSEA. This CDR3 has 16 residues. CDR3 region: CSVRGRATAPTDTQYF. The CDR3 DNA follows: TGCAGCGTTCGAGGCCGGGCCACGGCGCCCACAGATACGCAGTATTTT.

This clonotype was observed at least ten times. The rearrangement uses TRBV20-1 and TRBJ2-7; 7 nucleotides line up with TRBD2. Trimming removed 3 bases from V and 3 bases from J; junction bases left unmatched: 11. Germline V gene data show CDR1 as DFQATT and CDR2 as SNEGSKA (reference sequence). The CDR3 covers 15 residues. The CDR3, as DNA: TGCAGTGCTAGGGAAGGAACTAGCGCTGACTACGAGCAGTACTTC. It codes for CSAREGTSADYEQYF.

This clonotype was counted a single time. V is TRBV10-2 and J is TRBJ2-1, with 12 positions matching TRBD2. Germline CDR1 reads WSHSY; CDR2 reads SAAADI. The trim removed 6 bases at V and 8 bases at J, leaving 8 bases unmatched. The CDR3 spans 15 residues. CDR3 nucleotide sequence: TGCGCCAGCAGACCCGGGACTAGCGGGTTGGATGAGCAGTTCTTC. It translates to CASRPGTSGLDEQFF.

This chain joins TRBV20-1 and TRBJ2-5; the match to TRBD2 covers 9 bases. The V gene's germline CDR1 is DFQATT and CDR2 SNEGSKA (reference sequence). This CDR3 has 16 residues. The V segment lost 0 bases and the J segment 2 bases; nucleotides outside the gene matches: 7. CDR3 sequence reads: CSARDRLAGEQETQYF. The CDR3, as DNA: TGCAGTGCTAGAGATAGGTTAGCGGGGGAACAAGAGACCCAGTACTTC.

The table lists this clonotype with many counts. The chain has TRBV20-1 and TRBJ2-1, with 13 bases lining up with TRBD2. The CDR3 length is 13 residues. CDR1 is DFQATT, CDR2 SNEGSKA, per germline (reference sequence). The CDR3 DNA sequence: TGCAGGGCCGGGACTAGCGGGACCGATGAGCAGTTCTTC. It translates to CRAGTSGTDEQFF.